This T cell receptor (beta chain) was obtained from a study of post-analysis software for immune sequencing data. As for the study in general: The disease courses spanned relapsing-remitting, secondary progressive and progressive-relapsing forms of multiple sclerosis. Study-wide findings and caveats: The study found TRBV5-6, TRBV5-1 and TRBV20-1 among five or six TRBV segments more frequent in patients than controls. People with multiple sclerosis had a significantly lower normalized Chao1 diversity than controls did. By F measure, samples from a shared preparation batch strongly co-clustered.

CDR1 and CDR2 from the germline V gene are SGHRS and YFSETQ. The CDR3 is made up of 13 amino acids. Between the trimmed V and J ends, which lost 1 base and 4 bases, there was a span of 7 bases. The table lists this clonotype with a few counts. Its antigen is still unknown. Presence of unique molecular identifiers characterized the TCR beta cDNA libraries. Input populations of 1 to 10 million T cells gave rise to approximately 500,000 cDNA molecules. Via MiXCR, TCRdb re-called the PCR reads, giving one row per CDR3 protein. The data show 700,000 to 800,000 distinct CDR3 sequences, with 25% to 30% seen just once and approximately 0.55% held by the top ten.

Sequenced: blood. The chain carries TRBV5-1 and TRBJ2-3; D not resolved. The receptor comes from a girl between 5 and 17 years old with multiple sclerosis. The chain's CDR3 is CASSLSVPDTQYF. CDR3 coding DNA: TGCGCCAGCAGCTTGTCAGTGCCAGATACGCAGTATTTT.